Below, 13 T cell receptor beta chains from the same sample are listed, as sequenced in a study of response to subunit inactivated influenza vaccine (dated by TCRdb to the late 2010s). The receptor library was made with RT-PCR. Sequencing instrument: Illumina HiSeq 2500. TCRdb cleaned the public reads at Q25 with fastp, built clones with MiXCR and kept in-frame beta chains. For every CDR3 protein sequence, its rows merge into one entry that carries the most common genes and DNA. The sample data list about 780,000 distinct CDR3 sequences, and approximately 17% of these were observed just once. 11% of the sample is taken by the ten largest. This sample comprised PBMCs from blood, obtained about 5 days after vaccination. The receptors were sampled from a man in his fifties who received an inactivated influenza vaccine. Donor details come from another sample of the same person, matched by shared clones.

The chain is built from TRBV28 and TRBJ2-1; 16 bases line up with TRBD2. This CDR3 comprises 18 residues. Germline V lookup: CDR1 MDHEN, CDR2 SYDVKM. After removal of 4 bases from V and 5 bases from J, the junction contained 8 bases not matched to a gene. The CDR3 loop is CASSSQPGLAGGNNEQFF. CDR3 in DNA: TGTGCCAGCAGTTCACAACCGGGACTAGCGGGGGGGAACAATGAGCAGTTCTTC.

The table lists this clonotype with a few counts. The chain has TRBV19 and TRBJ2-2, with 11 bases matching TRBD2. With V trimmed by 5 bases and J by 7 bases, 9 bases remained unmatched. The germline gives CDR1 LNHDA, CDR2 SQIVND (reference sequence). The CDR3 runs to 16 residues. The CDR3 reads CASSPGTSGQGGELFF. In nucleotides, the CDR3 is TGTGCCAGTAGTCCTGGGACTAGCGGTCAGGGCGGGGAGCTGTTTTTT. The entire variable domain, with the rest obtained from reference TRBV19 and TRBJ2-2, is as follows: DGGITQSPKYLFRKEGQNVTLSCEQNLNHDAMYWYRQDPGQGLRLIYYSQIVNDFQKGDIAEGYSVSREKKESFPLTVTSAQKNPTAFYLCASSPGTSGQGGELFFGEGSRLTVL.

V is TRBV12-3 or TRBV12-4 and J is TRBJ2-5; D remains ambiguous. The CDR3 extends over 18 amino acids. Deletions cut 3 bases from V and 1 base from J, with 21 bases between. The CDR3: CASSFGQQLLGSQETQYF. The CDR3 DNA follows: TGTGCCAGCAGTTTCGGCCAACAACTTTTGGGCAGCCAAGAGACCCAGTACTTC.

V gene TRBV7-8 combines with J gene TRBJ2-3, with unresolved D. CDR3 length equals 13 residues. Trimming pared 5 bases from V and 6 bases from J, leaving 12 bases between. Germline values: CDR1 SGHVS, CDR2 FQNEAQ. The CDR3 nucleotides are TGTGCCAGCAGCCCGCTAGGAGAGGATACGCAGTATTTT. This sequence encodes CASSPLGEDTQYF. The whole variable domain, filled in from reference TRBV7-8 and TRBJ2-3, reads GAGVSQSPRYKVAKRGQDVALRCDPISGHVSLFWYQQALGQGPEFLTYFQNEAQLDKSGLPSDRFFAERPEGSVSTLKIQRTQQEDSAVYLCASSPLGEDTQYFGPGTRLTVL.

This clonotype came up a few times. J is TRBJ2-3 and V is TRBV7-3; D not resolved. The length of the CDR3 is 14 residues. Trimming removed 2 bases from V and 2 bases from J, with 8 bases in between. Per germline, CDR1 SGHTA and CDR2 FQGTGA. Here the CDR3 reads CASSLPGVTDTQYF. For the CDR3, the DNA is TGTGCCAGCAGCTTACCTGGGGTCACAGATACGCAGTATTTT.

The V and J genes are TRBV20-1 and TRBJ2-7, with 11 bases that match TRBD1. CDR3 size: 14 residues. The V segment lost 3 bases and the J segment 1 base; nucleotides outside the gene matches: 2. The germline V gene encodes CDR1 DFQATT and CDR2 SNEGSKA (reference sequence). The CDR3 loop reads CSASGQGASYEQYF. CDR3 nucleotides: TGCAGTGCTAGCGGACAGGGGGCTTCCTACGAGCAGTACTTC.

This clonotype was detected only a few times. The V call is TRBV10-3, the J call TRBJ2-2, with 7 bases that match TRBD2. This CDR3 is 15 amino acids long. V lost 0 bases to trimming and J lost 4 bases; unmatched junction nucleotides: 2. Germline-derived CDR1 and CDR2 are ENHRY and SYGVKD. CDR3 protein: CAISESSGGTGELFF. CDR3 in DNA: TGTGCCATCAGTGAGTCATCGGGAGGCACCGGGGAGCTGTTTTTT.

The chain couples TRBV10-3 to TRBJ2-5; no clear D gene. The germline gives CDR1 ENHRY, CDR2 SYGVKD. The V gene lost 4 bases and the J gene lost 0 bases, with 6 bases spanning the gap. The CDR3 loop spans 13 amino acids. CDR3 bases: TGTGCCATCAGTGGTAGCCACCAAGAGACCCAGTACTTC. Protein sequence: CAISGSHQETQYF.

J is TRBJ2-3 and V is TRBV7-9, with 7 nucleotides matching TRBD2. CDR3 length: 16 amino acids. Germline CDR1 reads SEHNR; CDR2 reads FQNEAQ (reference sequence). Trimming at V came to 5 bases and at J to 2 bases, leaving 10 bases not matched to a gene. This CDR3 reads CASSMWTRKNTDTQYF. The CDR3 DNA sequence: TGTGCCAGCAGCATGTGGACTAGGAAGAACACAGATACGCAGTATTTT.

In this sample, this clonotype turned up a few times. The V and J genes are TRBV6-1 and TRBJ2-1; possible D gene TRBD1, 7 bases. The germline V and J ends were trimmed by 5 bases and 9 bases, with 26 bases remaining between them. CDR1 and CDR2 (germline): MNHNS, SASEGT. CDR3 length equals 17 residues. CDR3 in DNA: TGTGCCAGCAGTCGAAACAGGGGTTCGGGGTGGAGGGGTGAGCAGTTCTTC. Translation gives CASSRNRGSGWRGEQFF.

Many counts were recorded for this clonotype. The chain carries TRBV19 and TRBJ1-1, with TRBD1 identical over 8 bases. The CDR3 spans 16 residues. Per germline, CDR1 LNHDA and CDR2 SQIVND (reference sequence). Germline trimming cut 3 bases from V and 1 base from J; bases unmatched to any gene: 7. Here the CDR3 DNA reads TGTGCCAGTAGTATTGCACAGGGGGTGTGGAACACTGAAGCTTTCTTT. Its translation is CASSIAQGVWNTEAFF.

This clonotype was picked up a small number of times. V usage is TRBV20-1 and J usage is TRBJ2-3; 8 nucleotides match TRBD2. Germline V lookup: CDR1 DFQATT, CDR2 SNEGSKA (reference sequence). The CDR3 is 15 residues long. Trimming removed 0 bases from V and 4 bases from J; junction bases left unmatched: 6. This chain's CDR3 is CSARDGGGGSDTQYF. As DNA, the CDR3 is TGCAGTGCTAGAGATGGGGGCGGGGGGTCAGATACGCAGTATTTT.

This rearrangement joins TRBV5-6 to TRBJ2-5, with D perhaps being TRBD1 or TRBD2 (5 bases each). The CDR3 covers 15 residues. V was trimmed by 1 base and J by 4 bases, leaving 14 bases between them. From germline, CDR1 is SGHDT and CDR2 YYEEEE. CDR3 sequence reads: CASSLLRRAGETQYF. The CDR3 DNA sequence: TGTGCCAGCAGCTTGCTTCGCAGGGCGGGAGAGACCCAGTACTTC.